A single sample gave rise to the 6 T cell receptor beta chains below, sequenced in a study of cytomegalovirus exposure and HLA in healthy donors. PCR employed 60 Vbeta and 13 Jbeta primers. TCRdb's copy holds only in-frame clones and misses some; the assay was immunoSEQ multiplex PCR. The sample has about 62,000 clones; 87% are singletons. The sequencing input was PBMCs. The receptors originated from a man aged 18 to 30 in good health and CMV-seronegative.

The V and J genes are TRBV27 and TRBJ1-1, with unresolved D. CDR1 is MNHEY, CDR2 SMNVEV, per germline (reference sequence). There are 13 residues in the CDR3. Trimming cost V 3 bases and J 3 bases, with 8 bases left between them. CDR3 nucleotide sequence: TGTGCCAGCAGTTTGGTGAGAGACACTGAAGCTTTCTTT. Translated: CASSLVRDTEAFF.

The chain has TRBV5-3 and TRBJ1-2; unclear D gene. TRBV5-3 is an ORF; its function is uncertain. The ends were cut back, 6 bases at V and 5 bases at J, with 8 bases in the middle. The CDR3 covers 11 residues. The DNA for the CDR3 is TGTGCCAGAAATCACATTTATGGCTACACCTTC. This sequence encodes CARNHIYGYTF.

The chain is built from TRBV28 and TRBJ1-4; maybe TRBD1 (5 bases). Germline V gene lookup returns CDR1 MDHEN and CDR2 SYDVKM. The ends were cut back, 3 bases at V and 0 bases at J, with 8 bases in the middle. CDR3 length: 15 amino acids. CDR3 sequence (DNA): TGTGCCAGCAGTTTGTGGGGCGCAACTAATGAAAAACTGTTTTTT. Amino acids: CASSLWGATNEKLFF. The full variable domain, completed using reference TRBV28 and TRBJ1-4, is DVKVTQSSRYLVKRTGEKVFLECVQDMDHENMFWYRQDPGLGLRLIYFSYDVKMKEKGDIPEGYSVSREKKERFSLILESASTNQTSMYLCASSLWGATNEKLFFGSGTQLSVL.

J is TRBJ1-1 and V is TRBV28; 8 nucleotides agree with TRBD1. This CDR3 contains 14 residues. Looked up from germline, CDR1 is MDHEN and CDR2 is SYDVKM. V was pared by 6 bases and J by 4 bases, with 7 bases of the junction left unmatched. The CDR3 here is CASSFQGAVTEAFF. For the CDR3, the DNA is TGTGCCAGCAGCTTCCAGGGGGCGGTCACTGAAGCTTTCTTT.

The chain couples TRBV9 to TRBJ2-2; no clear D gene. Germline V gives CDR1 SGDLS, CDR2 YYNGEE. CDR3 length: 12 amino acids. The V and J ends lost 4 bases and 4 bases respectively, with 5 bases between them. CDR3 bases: TGTGCCAGCAGCCCCTCCACCGGGGAGCTGTTTTTT. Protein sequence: CASSPSTGELFF.

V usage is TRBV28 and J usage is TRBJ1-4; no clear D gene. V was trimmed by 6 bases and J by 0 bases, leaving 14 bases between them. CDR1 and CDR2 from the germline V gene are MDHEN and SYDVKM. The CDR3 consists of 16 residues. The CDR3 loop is CASSNPGAATNEKLFF. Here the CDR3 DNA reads TGTGCCAGCAGCAACCCCGGAGCTGCAACTAATGAAAAACTGTTTTTT.